The 17 T cell receptor beta chains given below trace back to one sample, sequenced in a study of T cells in Graves' hyperthyroidism and ophthalmopathy. Amplified regions were TCR beta CDR3 sequences from RNA transcripts. The HTBI primer set served for first-round RT-PCR of the TCR CDR3. TCRdb fed the multiplex PCR reads into MiXCR, producing one record per CDR3 protein. The sample shows under 450,000 distinct CDR3 sequences, 13% of them seen only once. Sequencing was performed on blood. Receptors were obtained from a man between 25 and 39 years old with Graves' hyperthyroidism that later progressed to Graves' ophthalmopathy.

J is TRBJ2-1 and V is TRBV7-9, with D possibly TRBD1 on 6 matching bases. CDR1 and CDR2 from the germline V gene are SEHNR and FQNEAQ (reference sequence). This CDR3 is built from 14 residues. Trimming removed 1 base from V and 7 bases from J, with 11 bases in between. DNA of the CDR3: TGTGCCAGCAGCTTAGGTACAGGGAAGAATGAGCAGTTCTTC. Its translation is CASSLGTGKNEQFF.

This clonotype was counted at least ten times. CDR3 DNA: TGTGCTAGTGGTTTGTTGCGCAGGGAAGGCAATGAGCAGTTCTTC. Residues: CASGLLRREGNEQFF. V usage is TRBV12-5 and J usage is TRBJ2-1; D perhaps matches TRBD1 (5 bases). Germline V gene data show CDR1 as LGHNT and CDR2 as FRNRAP. V shed 2 bases and J shed 6 bases, with 14 bases lying between them. The CDR3 covers 15 residues.

This clonotype was recorded many times. This chain links TRBV12-3 or TRBV12-4 with TRBJ1-1; D is possibly TRBD1 (5 bases). The V gene lost 3 bases and the J gene lost 3 bases, with 17 bases spanning the gap. CDR3 size: 16 residues. Here the CDR3 DNA reads TGTGCCAGCAGTTTTGGACGAAGGGGAATGGACACTGAAGCTTTCTTT. Encoded protein: CASSFGRRGMDTEAFF.

A few counts support this clonotype. This may be a read error: a much more frequent sequence differs by one nucleotide. V gene TRBV11-3 combines with J gene TRBJ2-7; maybe TRBD1 (6 bases). Trimming pared 1 base from V and 3 bases from J, leaving 10 bases between. The CDR3 spans 14 residues. The germline gives CDR1 SGHNT, CDR2 YENEEA. The CDR3 spells CASSLVGAIYEQYF. CDR3 DNA sequence: TGTGCCAGCAGCTTAGTGGGGGCTATCTACGAGCAGTACTTC.

This clonotype was counted a few times. The V call is TRBV27, the J call TRBJ1-6, with 9 positions matching TRBD1. The CDR3 spans 14 residues. V shed 4 bases and J 10 bases; nucleotides not matched to a gene: 5. Germline-derived CDR1 and CDR2 are MNHEY and SMNVEV (reference sequence). The CDR3 here is CASSSPGQGSPLHF. In DNA, the CDR3 is TGTGCCAGCAGTTCCCCGGGACAGGGATCACCCCTCCACTTT.

In this sample, this clonotype turned up many times. The genes are TRBV12-3 or TRBV12-4 and TRBJ1-2; 7 nucleotides align to TRBD1. V was clipped by 0 bases and J by 4 bases; unmatched bases: 5. The CDR3 has 15 amino acids. The CDR3 here is CASSLAGGVFYGYTF. The CDR3 coding sequence is TGTGCCAGCAGTTTAGCAGGGGGCGTCTTCTATGGCTACACCTTC.

A few counts support this clonotype. A read error may explain this, as a much larger clone is one base away. The chain couples TRBV25-1 to TRBJ1-1, with TRBD1 identical over 7 bases. The CDR3 is made up of 12 amino acids. Germline-derived CDR1 and CDR2 are MGHDK and SYGVNS. V was clipped by 7 bases and J by 4 bases; unmatched bases: 3. Written as DNA, the CDR3 is TGTGCCAGCACGACAGGGTTCACTGAAGCTTTCTTT. It encodes CASTTGFTEAFF.

This clonotype came up many times. The chain employs TRBV11-2 and TRBJ1-2; a weak D match, TRBD1 (5 bases). The CDR3 has 13 residues. CDR1 SGHAT and CDR2 FQNNGV come from the germline V gene. Trimming pared 1 base from V and 8 bases from J, leaving 11 bases between. DNA for the CDR3: TGTGCCAGCAGCTTAGTAGGGGCCCGAGGCTACACCTTC. It specifies CASSLVGARGYTF.

The table lists this clonotype with a few counts. V gene TRBV2 combines with J gene TRBJ2-5; possibly TRBD1 for D (6 bases). The CDR3 runs 13 residues. Per germline, CDR1 SNHLY and CDR2 FYNNEI. Trimming took off 7 bases at V and 4 bases at J, with 13 bases between the two ends. CDR3 nucleotides: TGTGCCAGCAAACAGGGAATCCGAGAGACCCAGTACTTC. Residues: CASKQGIRETQYF.

This clonotype has more than one count but fewer than ten. The J gene is TRBJ2-3, the V gene TRBV14, with D unclear. This CDR3 contains 13 residues. V lost 2 bases, J lost 14 bases, and 17 bases lay in between. The germline V gene has CDR1 SGHDN and CDR2 FVKESK. CDR3 coding DNA: TGTGCCAGCAGCCAACACCCGACCGTGGCTGCGTATTTT. Translating gives CASSQHPTVAAYF. Together with reference TRBV14 and TRBJ2-3, the CDR3 gives the full variable domain: EAGVTQFPSHSVIEKGQTVTLRCDPISGHDNLYWYRRVMGKEIKFLLHFVKESKQDESGMPNNRFLAERTGGTYSTLKVQPAELEDSGVYFCASSQHPTVAAYFGPGTRLTVL.

This clonotype has more than one count but fewer than ten. The V gene is TRBV6-5, the J gene TRBJ2-5; 7 nucleotides align to TRBD1. The trim removed 4 bases at V and 4 bases at J, leaving 6 bases unmatched. The CDR3 is 14 amino acids. Germline-derived CDR1 and CDR2 are MNHEY and SVGAGI. The CDR3 here is CASSFTGAGETQYF. The DNA of the CDR3 is TGTGCCAGCAGTTTCACAGGGGCGGGAGAGACCCAGTACTTC.

This clonotype was picked up a small number of times. The chain carries TRBV30 and TRBJ1-1; D is ambiguous. The CDR3 consists of 13 residues. Deletions cut 1 base from V and 1 base from J, with 7 bases between. The germline CDR1 and CDR2 sequences are GTSNPN and SVGIG (reference sequence). Here the CDR3 reads CAWSAQRNTEAFF. CDR3 DNA sequence: TGTGCCTGGAGTGCACAGAGGAACACTGAAGCTTTCTTT.

In its sample, this clonotype was seen many times. This rearrangement joins TRBV24-1 to TRBJ1-1; D is unclear. The germline gives CDR1 KGHDR, CDR2 SFDVKD. Trimming removed 5 bases at V and 1 base at J, with 7 bases between. This CDR3 has 13 amino acids. The DNA for the CDR3 is TGTGCCACCAGTGGCGCCAGGAACACTGAAGCTTTCTTT. As protein: CATSGARNTEAFF.

This clonotype has more than one count but fewer than ten. The chain couples TRBV9 to TRBJ2-3; D unclear. With 6 bases removed from V and 0 bases from J, the gap between germline ends came to 11 bases. Germline-derived CDR1 and CDR2 are SGDLS and YYNGEE. The CDR3 loop spans 14 amino acids. CDR3 nucleotides: TGTGCCAGCACCCCAGACCTGAGCACAGATACGCAGTATTTT. It is translated as CASTPDLSTDTQYF.

Notes on this clonotype: Germline and junction disagree at one end, which may indicate a read error. The V and J genes are TRBV12-3 or TRBV12-4 and TRBJ2-5, with D possibly being TRBD1 (5 bases). The CDR3 consists of 16 residues. The DNA of the CDR3 is TGTGCCAGCAGTTCCAACGTGGTTGACAGCCAAGGGACCCAGTACTTC. Translation: CASSSNVVDSQGTQYF.

As to this clonotype: The junction shows a germline mismatch at one end, possibly a read error. The V and J genes are TRBV12-3 or TRBV12-4 and TRBJ2-1, with unresolved D. The CDR3 spans 12 residues. This chain's CDR3 is CASSLEGQVYLF. The CDR3 DNA reads as TGTGCCAGCAGTTTAGAAGGTCAGGTTTACCTCTTC.

There are many counts of this clonotype. The chain employs TRBV11-2 and TRBJ2-7, with 8 bases aligning to TRBD1. From germline, CDR1 is SGHAT and CDR2 FQNNGV. The V gene end was trimmed by 5 bases and the J gene end by 6 bases; junction bases not matched to a gene: 9. The CDR3 spans 14 residues. CDR3: CASSLGQGGSEQYF. DNA for the CDR3: TGTGCCAGCAGCCTCGGACAGGGCGGGTCCGAGCAGTACTTC.